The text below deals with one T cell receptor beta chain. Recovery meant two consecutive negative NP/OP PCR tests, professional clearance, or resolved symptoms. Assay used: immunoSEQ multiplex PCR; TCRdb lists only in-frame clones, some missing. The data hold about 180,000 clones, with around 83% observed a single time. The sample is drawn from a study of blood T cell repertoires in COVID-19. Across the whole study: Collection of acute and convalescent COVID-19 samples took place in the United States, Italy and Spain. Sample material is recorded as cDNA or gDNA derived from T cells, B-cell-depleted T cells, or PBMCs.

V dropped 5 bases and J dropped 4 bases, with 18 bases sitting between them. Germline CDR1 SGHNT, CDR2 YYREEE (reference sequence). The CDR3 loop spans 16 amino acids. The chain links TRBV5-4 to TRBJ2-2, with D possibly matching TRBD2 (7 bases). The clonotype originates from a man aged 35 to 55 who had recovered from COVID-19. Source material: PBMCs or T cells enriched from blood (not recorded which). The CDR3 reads CASRDAGAGFTGELFF. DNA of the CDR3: TGTGCCAGCAGGGATGCGGGGGCCGGGTTCACCGGGGAGCTGTTTTTT.